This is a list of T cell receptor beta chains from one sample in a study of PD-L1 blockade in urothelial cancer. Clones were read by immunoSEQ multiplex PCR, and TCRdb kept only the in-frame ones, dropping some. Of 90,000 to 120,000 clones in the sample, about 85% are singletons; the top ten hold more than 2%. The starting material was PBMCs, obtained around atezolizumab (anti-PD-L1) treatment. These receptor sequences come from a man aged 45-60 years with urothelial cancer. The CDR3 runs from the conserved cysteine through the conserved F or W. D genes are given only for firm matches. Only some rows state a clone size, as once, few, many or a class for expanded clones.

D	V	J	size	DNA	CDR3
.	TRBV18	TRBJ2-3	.	TGTGCCAGCCAGACAGGAGATACGCAGTATTTT	CASQTGDTQYF
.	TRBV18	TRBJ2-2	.	TGTGCCAGCTCACCGAGAGGGACATACACCGGGGAGCTGTTTTTT	CASSPRGTYTGELFF
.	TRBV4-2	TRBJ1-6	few	TGTGCCAGCAGCCAAGATTCTGGCTTTGTCGATAATTCACCCCTCCACTTT	CASSQDSGFVDNSPLHF
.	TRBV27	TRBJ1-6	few	TGTGCCAGCAACGTGCAGGGGCCGAATTCACCCCTCCACTTT	CASNVQGPNSPLHF
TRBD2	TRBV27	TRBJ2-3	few	TGTGCCAGCAGCCGCCTTCTAGCGGGAGTGGTGAATACGCAGTATTTT	CASSRLLAGVVNTQYF
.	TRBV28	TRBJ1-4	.	TGTGCCAGCAGTACCGGACAGTCTAATGAAAAACTGTTTTTT	CASSTGQSNEKLFF
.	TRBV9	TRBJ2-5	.	TGTGCCAGCAGCTCGGTCCCAGGGAAAGGGACCCAGTACTTC	CASSSVPGKGTQYF
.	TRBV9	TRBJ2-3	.	TGTGCCAGCTCCCAGGGTGACACAGATACGCAGTATTTT	CASSQGDTDTQYF
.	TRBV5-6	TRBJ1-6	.	TGTGCCAGCAGCTTCACCGATAGCTCCTATAATTCACCCCTCCACTTT	CASSFTDSSYNSPLHF
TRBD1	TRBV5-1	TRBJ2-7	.	TGCGCCAGCAGAGATTCGGACAGGTCCTACGAGCAGTACTTC	CASRDSDRSYEQYF
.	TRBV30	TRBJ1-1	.	TGTGCCTGGAACCTTGAATCTGCAGTTAACACTGAAGCTTTCTTT	CAWNLESAVNTEAFF
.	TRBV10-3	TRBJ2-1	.	TGTGCCATCAGTGTGGCGGGTAACTCCTACAATGAGCAGTTCTTC	CAISVAGNSYNEQFF
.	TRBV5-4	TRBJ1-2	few	TGTGCCAGCAGCTTGGCCGGACTAGCAGGGTCCGGTGGCTACACCTTC	CASSLAGLAGSGGYTF
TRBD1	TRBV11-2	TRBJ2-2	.	TGTGCCACCCCGCTTAAAACGGGACAGAGGGGAACCGGGGAGCTGTTTTTT	CATPLKTGQRGTGELFF
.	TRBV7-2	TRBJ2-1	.	TGTGCCAGCAGCCCGATCACCAATTCAGGCAATGAGCAGTTCTTC	CASSPITNSGNEQFF
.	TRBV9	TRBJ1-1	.	TGTGCCAGCAGCGAGGGGTTAGGGGCCGAGAGTACTGAAGCTTTCTTT	CASSEGLGAESTEAFF
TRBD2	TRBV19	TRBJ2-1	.	TGTGCCAGTAATGGAGGGCTAGCGGTTAACAATGAGCAGTTCTTC	CASNGGLAVNNEQFF
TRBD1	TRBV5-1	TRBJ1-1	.	TGCGCCAGCAGCTTGAGACAGGGTCCGAACACTGAAGCTTTCTTT	CASSLRQGPNTEAFF
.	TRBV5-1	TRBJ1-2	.	TGCGCCAGCAGCTTGGCCGTAGGAGGGGTTTATGGCTACACCTTC	CASSLAVGGVYGYTF
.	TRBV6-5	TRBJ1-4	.	TGTGCCAGCAGTTACGACATTAATGAAAAACTGTTTTTT	CASSYDINEKLFF
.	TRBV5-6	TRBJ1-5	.	TGTGCCAGCAGCCGAGGACAGACCAGAAATCAGCCCCAGCATTTT	CASSRGQTRNQPQHF
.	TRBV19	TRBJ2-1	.	TGTGCCAGTAGTGACAACGGGGGCAATGAGCAGTTCTTC	CASSDNGGNEQFF
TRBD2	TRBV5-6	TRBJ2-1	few	TGTGCCAGCAGCTTTCAGGGACTAGCCTACGCCTCCTACAATGAGCAGTTCTTC	CASSFQGLAYASYNEQFF
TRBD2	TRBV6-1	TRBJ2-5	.	TGTGCCAGCAGTGGGCGGGAGGGTCGTCAAGAGACCCAGTACTTC	CASSGREGRQETQYF
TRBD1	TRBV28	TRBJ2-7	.	TGTGCCAGTGCCGGACAGGGAAGTGGGGTTTTCTACGAGCAGTACTTC	CASAGQGSGVFYEQYF
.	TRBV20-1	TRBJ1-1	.	TGCAGTGCCGTATGGAACACTGAAGCTTTCTTT	CSAVWNTEAFF
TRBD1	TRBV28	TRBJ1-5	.	TGTGCCAGCAGGGAGACAGGGACGATGATAAGCAATCAGCCCCAGCATTTT	CASRETGTMISNQPQHF
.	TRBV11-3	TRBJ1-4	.	TGTGCCAGCAGAAAGGGGATTAATGAAAAACTGTTTTTT	CASRKGINEKLFF
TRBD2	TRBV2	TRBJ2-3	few	TGTGCCAGCAGTGAGGCGGGAGGGCCAACAGATACGCAGTATTTT	CASSEAGGPTDTQYF
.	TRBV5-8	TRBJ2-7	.	TGTGCCAGCAGCGCCGTGGGTAGCGGCTACGAGCAGTACTTC	CASSAVGSGYEQYF
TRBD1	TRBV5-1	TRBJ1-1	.	TGCGCCAGCAGCTGGGGGACAGGGAACACTGAAGCTTTCTTT	CASSWGTGNTEAFF
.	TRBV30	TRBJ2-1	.	TGTGCCTCTATGCCGCCGAGCTCCTACAATGAGCAGTTCTTC	CASMPPSSYNEQFF
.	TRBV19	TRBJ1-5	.	TGTGCCAGTAGAGAGGACACGCAAAATCAGCCCCAGCATTTT	CASREDTQNQPQHF
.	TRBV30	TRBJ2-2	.	TGTGCCTGGAGCTTCAGGGACATCCTGTGGAAGCTGTTTTTT	CAWSFRDILWKLFF
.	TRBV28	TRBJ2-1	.	TGTGCCAGCAGTATTCATTTTACAGGGGACTCAATGTTCTTC	CASSIHFTGDSMFF
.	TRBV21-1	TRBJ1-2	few	TGTGCCAGCAAGGAGCGCCCCTATGGCTACACCTTC	CASKERPYGYTF
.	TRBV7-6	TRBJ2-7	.	TGTGCCAGCAGCCTAGGGCCTAGCTACTCCTACGAGCAGTACTTC	CASSLGPSYSYEQYF
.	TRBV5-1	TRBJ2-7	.	TGCGCCAGCAGCTTTGGGCAGTACTACGAGCAGTACTTC	CASSFGQYYEQYF
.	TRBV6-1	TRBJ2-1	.	TGTGCCAGCAGTGAAGTTGATGGAGCGAATGAGCAGTTCTTC	CASSEVDGANEQFF
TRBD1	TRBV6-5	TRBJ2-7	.	TGTGCCAGCAAAGCCCGGGACAGGGCCGAGCAGTACTTC	CASKARDRAEQYF
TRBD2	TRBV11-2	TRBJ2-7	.	TGTGCCAGCAGCCTACGGACTAGCAGCGACGAGCAGTACTTC	CASSLRTSSDEQYF
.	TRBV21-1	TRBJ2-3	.	TGTGCCAGCAGCGGGGCTAGCACAGATACGCAGTATTTT	CASSGASTDTQYF
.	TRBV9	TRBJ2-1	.	TGTGCCAGCAGCGAGGGAGGGGGGGGGATTCGCAATGAGCAGTTCTTC	CASSEGGGGIRNEQFF